This T cell receptor (beta chain) is from a study of blood T cell repertoires in COVID-19. Study-wide context: Samples of COVID-19 (acute and convalescent) were obtained from the United States, Italy and Spain. The analysed material was cDNA or gDNA that came from T cells, B-cell-depleted T cells, or PBMCs.

Original handling: Nucleated cell number was recorded as an estimate derived from reference gene primer amplification. The protocol was immunoSEQ multiplex PCR, while the TCRdb copy is restricted to in-frame clones and leaves out a portion. V and J calls and clone size are those listed in that table; D and trimming were worked out from the DNA. Of fewer than 70,000 clones in the sample, about 81% are singletons; the top ten hold 12%. V was pared by 4 bases and J by 10 bases, with 14 bases between. CDR1 is SGDLS, CDR2 YYNGEE, per germline. The length of the CDR3 is 13 residues. The specimen was peripheral blood. The chain joins TRBV9 to TRBJ1-4, with D tentatively TRBD1 (5 bases). This receptor was identified in a human donor in a cohort sampled during active COVID-19. This CDR3 reads CASSPGGGPKLFF. The DNA of the CDR3 is TGTGCCAGCAGCCCGGGGGGGGGACCAAAACTGTTTTTT.